Below, 10 T cell receptor beta chains from the same sample are listed, as sequenced in a study of identical twins. MiXCR, applied by TCRdb to the 5' RACE reads, yields one record per CDR3 protein. The sample contains 550,000 to 800,000 distinct CDR3 sequences, around 7.4% of which appear only once. The same sample was also studied in work on yellow fever vaccine responses in identical twins.

Sequenced sample: PBMCs. The receptors come from a woman between 18 and 29 years old in good health.

The chain recombines TRBV12-3 or TRBV12-4 with TRBJ2-5; D is undetermined. Trimming left V 3 bases short and J 5 bases short, with 13 bases between. The CDR3 contains 14 residues. The CDR3 spells CASSLVGKGETQYF. For the CDR3, the DNA is TGTGCCAGCAGTTTGGTAGGGAAGGGTGAGACCCAGTACTTC.

This clonotype occurred many times. The rearrangement uses TRBV9 and TRBJ2-1; 9 nucleotides agree with TRBD1. The CDR3 has 13 residues. CDR1 is SGDLS and CDR2 is YYNGEE in the germline V gene. V lost 4 bases to trimming and J lost 10 bases; unmatched junction nucleotides: 6. The CDR3 DNA sequence: TGTGCCAGCAGCCTGGGGACAGGGCGGGAGCAGTTCTTC. It encodes CASSLGTGREQFF.

The chain combines TRBV28 with TRBJ2-7, with 9 bases fitting TRBD1. The CDR3 consists of 15 residues. Germline V gene lookup returns CDR1 MDHEN and CDR2 SYDVKM. With V trimmed by 5 bases and J by 3 bases, 8 bases remained unmatched. The CDR3 sequence is CASSTPQGAYYEQYV. CDR3 sequence (DNA): TGTGCCAGCAGTACCCCACAGGGGGCCTACTACGAGCAGTACGTC.

This clonotype was detected only a few times. DNA for the CDR3: TGTGCTAGTGGTTTGTTGGAACTTGGTAGCTCCTACAATGAGCAGTTCTTC. Residues: CASGLLELGSSYNEQFF. The rearrangement links TRBV12-5 to TRBJ2-1, with D unclear. V gave up 2 bases and J gave up 0 bases, with 14 bases separating them. The CDR3 is 17 amino acids. Germline V CDR1 and CDR2: LGHNT, FRNRAP.

Ten or more counts support this clonotype. The rearrangement joins TRBV12-3 or TRBV12-4 to TRBJ1-2; D is uncertain. V was trimmed by 6 bases and J by 6 bases, leaving 17 bases between them. The CDR3 covers 14 residues. CDR3 amino acids: CASRRLGASNGYTF. CDR3 bases: TGTGCCAGCAGGCGTCTTGGTGCTAGCAATGGCTACACCTTC.

V gene TRBV4-1 combines with J gene TRBJ1-4; TRBD1 matches at 8 bases. V dropped 7 bases and J dropped 1; count of bases not matched to a gene: 5. CDR1 and CDR2 (germline): MGHRA, YSYEKL. The CDR3 is made up of 15 amino acids. CDR3 amino acids: CASTRTGRTNEKLFF. Written as DNA, the CDR3 is TGCGCCAGCACTCGGACAGGGAGAACTAATGAAAAACTGTTTTTT.

The table lists this clonotype with many counts. The J gene is TRBJ1-4, the V gene TRBV11-2, with a weak D call TRBD1 (5 bases). The CDR3 covers 15 residues. V dropped 5 bases and J dropped 6 bases, with 16 bases sitting between them. Germline CDR1 SGHAT, CDR2 FQNNGV. CDR3 in DNA: TGTGCCAGCAGCCCTCAGGGAGCGAGATATGAAAAACTGTTTTTT. It specifies CASSPQGARYEKLFF.

The genes are TRBV27 and TRBJ2-3; D unresolved. The V gene's germline CDR1 is MNHEY and CDR2 SMNVEV (reference sequence). V was pared by 3 bases and J by 3 bases, with 16 bases between. The CDR3 loop spans 16 amino acids. The CDR3 DNA follows: TGTGCCAGCAGTTTGTTTCCTGACAAGGTAACAGATACGCAGTATTTT. Translating gives CASSLFPDKVTDTQYF.

The genes are TRBV18 and TRBJ2-1, with a possible D match to TRBD1 (7 bases). Deletions cut 2 bases from V and 5 bases from J, with 13 bases between. This CDR3 contains 15 residues. Germline assignment: CDR1 KGHSH and CDR2 LQKENI. DNA of the CDR3: TGTGCCAGCTCACCATATCAGGGGGAGGACAATGAGCAGTTCTTC. It encodes CASSPYQGEDNEQFF.

The chain carries TRBV14 and TRBJ2-1; D is perhaps TRBD2 (6 bases). The CDR3 runs to 14 residues. Germline V gene sequence: CDR1 SGHDN, CDR2 FVKESK. V lost 6 bases to trimming and J lost 2 bases, with 11 bases between them. For the CDR3, the DNA is TGTGCCAGCAGTGGAGGGCCTCCCTACAATGAGCAGTTCTTC. Protein product: CASSGGPPYNEQFF.